These 9 T cell receptor beta chains share one sample of origin, sequenced in a study of blood T cell repertoires in COVID-19. Clones were read by immunoSEQ multiplex PCR, and TCRdb kept only the in-frame ones, dropping some. The sample includes fewer than 60,000 clones, roughly nine tenths of them seen just once. Sequencing was performed on peripheral blood. Receptors were obtained from a human donor in a cohort sampled during active COVID-19.

The table lists this clone with a count of one. The chain uses TRBV3-1 (or the pseudogene TRBV3-2) and TRBJ2-7; 10 bases fit TRBD1. J gave up 6 bases and V 5 bases, and 7 bases lay outside the gene matches. The germline CDR1 and CDR2 sequences are LGHDT and YNNKEL (reference sequence). CDR3 length: 14 residues. The CDR3 loop reads CASSLGTGAVEQYF. The CDR3 DNA reads TGTGCCAGCAGCTTAGGGACAGGGGCCGTCGAGCAGTACTTC.

The CDR3 loop reads CASSYSTAGKNTQYF. The CDR3 coding sequence is TGTGCCAGCAGTTACTCGACGGCAGGCAAAAATACGCAGTATTTT. The J gene is TRBJ2-3, the V gene TRBV6-5; D is unclear. This CDR3 is 15 amino acids long. In germline, CDR1 is MNHEY, CDR2 SVGAGI. Trimming stripped 0 bases from V and 7 bases from J, with 14 bases between.

The chain is built from TRBV6-5 and TRBJ1-5; D unclear. This CDR3 has 14 residues. V lost 6 bases and J 5 bases, leaving 14 bases between the germline ends. Germline V gene lookup returns CDR1 MNHEY and CDR2 SVGAGI. This CDR3 is CASRLRRSDQPQHF. DNA of the CDR3: TGTGCCAGCAGATTACGTCGGAGCGATCAGCCCCAGCATTTT.

The chain employs TRBV3-1 (or the pseudogene TRBV3-2) and TRBJ2-2; 8 bases are a match to TRBD1. The CDR3 is 15 amino acids. V lost 0 bases to trimming and J lost 4 bases; unmatched junction nucleotides: 1. CDR1 and CDR2 (germline): LGHDT, YNNKEL (reference sequence). The chain's CDR3 is CASSQEDRATGELFF. DNA of the CDR3: TGTGCCAGCAGCCAAGAGGACAGGGCCACCGGGGAGCTGTTTTTT.

The chain recombines TRBV7-2 with TRBJ1-4, with no clear D. This CDR3 is 14 amino acids long. Per germline, CDR1 SGHTA and CDR2 FQGNSA. The V gene lost 5 bases and the J gene lost 6 bases, with 13 bases spanning the gap. CDR3 sequence (DNA): TGTGCCAGCAGCCTTATCGTTCCGTATGAAAAACTGTTTTTT. Translating gives CASSLIVPYEKLFF.

The genes are TRBV7-8 and TRBJ2-7; 8 bases map to TRBD2. CDR3 size: 16 residues. V shed 5 bases, J shed 4 bases, and the junction held 13 bases outside the gene matches. Germline CDR1 and CDR2: SGHVS and FQNEAQ. In nucleotides, the CDR3 is TGTGCCAGCAGCGGTTATAGCGGGGAGGGGTTTTACGAGCAGTACTTC. Protein sequence: CASSGYSGEGFYEQYF.

The chain uses TRBV4-3 and TRBJ2-2, with D uncertain. This CDR3 has 13 residues. V shed 5 bases and J shed 6 bases, with 10 bases lying between them. Germline assignment: CDR1 LGHNA and CDR2 YSLEER. CDR3 protein: CASSDRWSGELFF. The CDR3 DNA follows: TGCGCCAGCAGCGATCGGTGGTCCGGGGAGCTGTTTTTT.

The V gene is TRBV5-1, the J gene TRBJ2-5, with TRBD1 identical over 8 bases. Germline CDR1 SGHRS, CDR2 YFSETQ. The ends lost 0 bases at V and 0 bases at J; junction bases unmatched: 1. This CDR3 has 15 amino acids. The chain's CDR3 is CASSLGDRYQETQYF. The CDR3 DNA is TGCGCCAGCAGCTTGGGGGACAGGTACCAAGAGACCCAGTACTTC.

This chain links TRBV7-2 with TRBJ1-2, with 9 nucleotides matching TRBD1. V gave up 5 bases and J gave up 8 bases; unmatched junction bases: 9. Germline V lookup: CDR1 SGHTA, CDR2 FQGNSA. The CDR3 has 14 residues. The CDR3 DNA is TGTGCCAGCAGCCCCGACAGGGGGAGTGGGGGCTACACCTTC. This translates into CASSPDRGSGGYTF.